This T cell receptor (beta chain) was sequenced during a study of T cells expressing NK-cell markers. The CDR3 runs to 16 residues. The study's findings and limits: The share of CD8+ T cells held by dominant NKG2C+ clonotypes was about 1.0-7.5% in about 6 donors. It was still unclear whether expanded NKG2C+ T cell clones were HCMV specific.

Comment on this clonotype: What it recognizes is unknown.

TCRdb reprocessed the 5' RACE reads and keeps a single row for each CDR3 protein, giving no DNA. This sample's table has 550,000 or so distinct CDR3 sequences. Sequencing used blood T cells: a sorted CD56 or NKG2C T cell subset, CD4+ or CD8+ T cells, or bulk PBMC T cells (not recorded which). The V and J genes are TRBV12-3 or TRBV12-4 and TRBJ2-1; TCRdb's D call, TRBD2, is unchecked because there is no DNA. The clonotype originates from a man younger than 35 in good health. The CDR3 loop reads CASSLHHGTGLNEQFF.